This is a list of T cell receptor beta chains from one sample in a study of blood T cell repertoires in COVID-19. Profiled with immunoSEQ multiplex PCR; TCRdb holds only in-frame clones, not every one. The sample has roughly 100,000 clones; more than 75% are singletons. Sequenced: peripheral blood. Every receptor here comes from a human donor in a cohort sampled during active COVID-19. Each CDR3 is given with its conserved first and last residue. A D gene is named only where the DNA matches it firmly. A clone size is listed for some rows: how often the clone was seen (once, few, many), or a class if it is expanded.

v_gene	j_gene	d_gene	abundance	CDR3nt	CDR3aa
TRBV5-4	TRBJ1-1	.	.	TGTGCCAGCAGCTTGGCAGGGAACACTGAAGCTTTCTTT	CASSLAGNTEAFF
TRBV7-6	TRBJ2-1	TRBD2	.	TGTGCCAGCAGCTCTCGACCCTTTAGCGGGGGGGTATCCTACAATGAGCAGTTCTTC	CASSSRPFSGGVSYNEQFF
TRBV7-8	TRBJ1-2	TRBD1	few	TGTGCCAGCAGCTTAGCCCTGGGACAGGGGTATGGCTACACCTTC	CASSLALGQGYGYTF
TRBV29-1	TRBJ2-2	TRBD2	.	TGCAGCGTCAATCTAGCGGGGGTGAACACCGGGGAGCTGTTTTTT	CSVNLAGVNTGELFF
TRBV4-2	TRBJ2-6	.	.	TGTGCCAGCAGCACACTGACAGTCTCTGGGGCCAACGTCCTGACTTTC	CASSTLTVSGANVLTF
TRBV9	TRBJ2-1	TRBD2	.	TGTGCCAGCAGCGTAGAGCCAGCGGGAGACTACAATGAGCAGTTCTTC	CASSVEPAGDYNEQFF
TRBV29-1	TRBJ2-6	TRBD1	few	TGCAGCGCGGGACAGGTGGCCAACGTCCTGACTTTC	CSAGQVANVLTF
TRBV6-5	TRBJ2-2	.	.	TGTGCCACCCGCAGGCCGGATACCGGGGAGCTGTTTTTT	CATRRPDTGELFF
TRBV6-5	TRBJ2-7	TRBD2	.	TGTGCCAGCAGTTATGGGGGGACTACCTCCTACGAGCAGTACTTC	CASSYGGTTSYEQYF
TRBV7-9	TRBJ1-4	.	.	TGTGCCAGCAGCTTAGCGGCGCAGGCGAATGAAAAACTGTTTTTT	CASSLAAQANEKLFF
TRBV27	TRBJ2-3	.	.	TGTGCCAGCACCTTATCGAATGGCGGGAGCACAGATACGCAGTATTTT	CASTLSNGGSTDTQYF
TRBV19	TRBJ1-3	.	.	TGTGCCAGTATCAGGCAGGGAAATTTTCTCACTGGAAACACCATATATTTT	CASIRQGNFLTGNTIYF
TRBV5-8	TRBJ1-5	.	few	TGTGCCAGCAGGGACGACCTAGCCGCGCAGCCCCAGCATTTT	CASRDDLAAQPQHF
TRBV6-7	TRBJ2-3	.	.	TGTGCCAGCAGTTACTCTTACTATCTCACAGATACGCAGTATTTT	CASSYSYYLTDTQYF
TRBV6-5	TRBJ2-2	TRBD2	once	TGTGCCAGCAGCCAGACTAGCGGGGGGAACGGGGAGCTGTTTTTT	CASSQTSGGNGELFF
TRBV9	TRBJ1-3	.	.	TGTGCCAGCAGCGTAGATGTGGGCACCCGCTCTGGAAACACCATATATTTT	CASSVDVGTRSGNTIYF
TRBV28	TRBJ1-5	TRBD1	.	TGTGCCAGCAGGGATGGGACAGGGGTTCAGCCCCAGCATTTT	CASRDGTGVQPQHF
TRBV2	TRBJ1-5	TRBD1	.	TGTGCCAGCTGCCAGACAGGGGGCTGGGGGTCCCAAGGATCCCAGCATTTT	CASCQTGGWGSQGSQHF
TRBV5-5	TRBJ2-7	TRBD1	.	TGTGCCAGCAGCTTGGTGCCAGGGGGTTCCTACGAGCAGTACTTC	CASSLVPGGSYEQYF
TRBV28	TRBJ1-5	.	.	TGTGCCAGCAGTTTAATGATTGCCGAGTCACAGGGATACTATAGCAATCAGCCCCAGCATTTT	CASSLMIAESQGYYSNQPQHF
TRBV4-1	TRBJ2-1	TRBD2	.	TGCGCCAGCAGCCGGGGGACTAGCGGTAACACTGAGCAGTTCTTC	CASSRGTSGNTEQFF
TRBV3-1/TRBV3-2	TRBJ1-1	TRBD1	.	TGTGCCAGCAGCCCTTGGACAGGGACCACTGAAGCTTTCTTT	CASSPWTGTTEAFF
TRBV7-9	TRBJ1-2	TRBD1	.	TGTGCCAGCAGCTACAGGGGGCAGGATGGCTACACCTTC	CASSYRGQDGYTF
TRBV30	TRBJ2-7	TRBD2	.	TGTGCCTGGGCGCGTAGCGGGGGTGGGTACGAGCAGTACTTC	CAWARSGGGYEQYF
TRBV5-1	TRBJ2-1	.	.	TGCGCCAGCAGCTTGGGGGCGGGGGCCCACAATGAGCAGTTCTTC	CASSLGAGAHNEQFF
TRBV5-4	TRBJ2-7	TRBD1	.	TGTGCCAGCAGCTTGCAGGGGGTTTTCGAGCAGTACTTC	CASSLQGVFEQYF
TRBV11-2	TRBJ2-5	.	once	TGTGCCAGCAGCTTAGGTCTCGGTGGGGTCGAGGGAGAGACCCAGTACTTC	CASSLGLGGVEGETQYF
TRBV9	TRBJ2-2	TRBD2	.	TGTGCCAGCAGCGTAGCTACTAGCGGCACGAACACCGGGGAGCTGTTTTTT	CASSVATSGTNTGELFF
TRBV28	TRBJ1-2	.	.	TGTGCCACCGCCCCCGGGGATGAGAACTATGGCTACACCTTC	CATAPGDENYGYTF
TRBV11-2	TRBJ2-3	.	.	TGTGCCAGCATCCAGAACTACGGGACTTCTCTGGGCACAGATACGCAGTATTTT	CASIQNYGTSLGTDTQYF
TRBV5-8	TRBJ2-3	.	.	TGTGCCAGCGCCCCCAGGGCTACAGATACGCAGTATTTT	CASAPRATDTQYF
TRBV16	TRBJ2-1	.	.	TGTGCCAGCAGCCAAGGCTGGCACCCGGGGTCCAGAAGCTCCTACAATGAGCAGTTCTTC	CASSQGWHPGSRSSYNEQFF
TRBV28	TRBJ2-7	TRBD2	.	TGTGCCAGCAGTTTAGACGGGGCTAGCGGGAGTTTGGAGCAGTACTTC	CASSLDGASGSLEQYF
TRBV7-6	TRBJ2-7	TRBD2	.	TGTGCCAGCAGCACGGCTAGCGGTTACTCCTACGAGCAGTACTTC	CASSTASGYSYEQYF
TRBV5-8	TRBJ1-2	TRBD1	once	TGTGCCAGCAAACCGACAGGGGCAGCAAATGGCTACACCTTC	CASKPTGAANGYTF
TRBV2	TRBJ2-2	TRBD1	.	TGTGCCAGCAGTGAACCGACAGGGATGGCCGGGGAGCTGTTTTTT	CASSEPTGMAGELFF
TRBV18	TRBJ2-2	.	.	TGTGCCAGCTCACCCTCGGGGAAAAACACCGGGGAGCTGTTTTTT	CASSPSGKNTGELFF
TRBV10-2	TRBJ2-2	.	once	TGCGCCACCCGGACTTCCAACACCGGGGAGCTGTTTTTT	CATRTSNTGELFF
TRBV7-6	TRBJ1-5	.	few	TGTGCCAGCAGCCAAACCTTCGGGGGGGCCGCGAATCAGCCCCAGCATTTT	CASSQTFGGAANQPQHF
TRBV7-8	TRBJ1-2	.	few	TGTGCCAGCAGCTTAGGGGGACTGACCAGAAACTATGGCTACACCTTC	CASSLGGLTRNYGYTF
TRBV4-1	TRBJ1-5	TRBD1	.	TGCGCCAGCAGCCCGGAAAGAGTGGGACAGGGTAATCTTCAGCCCCAGCATTTT	CASSPERVGQGNLQPQHF
TRBV5-1	TRBJ2-2	TRBD2	.	TGCGCCAGCAGCTTGGCTGGCGGGGGAAACACCGGGGAGCTGTTTTTT	CASSLAGGGNTGELFF
TRBV24-1	TRBJ2-3	TRBD2	.	TGTGCCACCAGTGAACCAGGGGAGACTAGCGGGAGGTTCGATACGCAGTATTTT	CATSEPGETSGRFDTQYF
TRBV9	TRBJ2-1	.	.	TGTGCCAGCAGCGTAGACAACGGAGGGGTGGTGTCCTACAATGAGCAGTTCTTC	CASSVDNGGVVSYNEQFF
TRBV6-2/TRBV6-3	TRBJ2-3	.	.	TGTGCCAGCAGTTACGCAGGGTTGGGAGGTGATACGCAGTATTTT	CASSYAGLGGDTQYF
TRBV3-1/TRBV3-2	TRBJ2-7	TRBD2	.	TGTGCCAGCAGCCTACGACTAGCGATGTCGTCCTACGAGCAGTACTTC	CASSLRLAMSSYEQYF
TRBV27	TRBJ2-3	.	.	TGTGCCAGCAGTTTATGGAGTAGCCCCAAGGATACGCAGTATTTT	CASSLWSSPKDTQYF
TRBV2	TRBJ1-1	.	.	TGTGCCAGCGGGGGGGGTCTAGGGAACACTGAAGCTTTCTTT	CASGGGLGNTEAFF
TRBV5-6	TRBJ1-2	.	few	TGTGCCAGCAGCGGGGGGATGAGAGGAGGCTACACCTTC	CASSGGMRGGYTF